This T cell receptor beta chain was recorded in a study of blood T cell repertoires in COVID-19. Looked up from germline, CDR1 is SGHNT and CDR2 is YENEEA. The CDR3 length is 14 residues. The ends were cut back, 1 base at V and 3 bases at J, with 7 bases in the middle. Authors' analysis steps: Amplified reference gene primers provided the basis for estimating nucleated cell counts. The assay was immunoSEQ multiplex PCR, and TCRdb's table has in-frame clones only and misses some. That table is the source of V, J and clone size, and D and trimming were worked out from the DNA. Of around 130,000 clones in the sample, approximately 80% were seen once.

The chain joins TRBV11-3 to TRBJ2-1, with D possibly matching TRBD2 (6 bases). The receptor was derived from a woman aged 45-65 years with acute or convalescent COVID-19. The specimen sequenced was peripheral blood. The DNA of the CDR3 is TGTGCCAGCAGCTTAGCGGGGGACTACAATGAGCAGTTCTTC. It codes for CASSLAGDYNEQFF.